The next 21 T cell receptor beta chains were all read from a single sample in a study of blood T cell repertoires in COVID-19. Generated by immunoSEQ multiplex PCR, the TCRdb table keeps only in-frame clones and is missing some. The table has 250,000 or so clones, around 80% seen once. Material for sequencing was peripheral blood. These receptors all come from a man between 35 and 55 years old who had recovered from COVID-19.

The V and J genes are TRBV4-3 and TRBJ2-7; D uncertain. Between the trimmed V and J ends, which lost 0 bases and 0 bases, there was a span of 9 bases. Per germline, CDR1 LGHNA and CDR2 YSLEER. This CDR3 spans 15 amino acids. The CDR3 loop is CASSQDYASSYEQYF. The CDR3 DNA reads TGCGCCAGCAGCCAAGATTATGCCAGCTCCTACGAGCAGTACTTC.

The chain links TRBV10-3 to TRBJ2-7; TRBD1 aligns across 9 bases. The V segment lost 0 bases and the J segment 6 bases; nucleotides outside the gene matches: 6. Germline V gives CDR1 ENHRY, CDR2 SYGVKD. The CDR3 runs 15 residues. The CDR3 nucleotides read TGTGCCATCAGTGAGTCCCGGACAGGGGTTGGCGAGCAGTACTTC. Protein product: CAISESRTGVGEQYF.

As for this clone: The junction does not match germline at one end; this may be a read error. This chain joins TRBV7-7 and TRBJ2-1; D is uncertain. Per germline, CDR1 SSHAT and CDR2 FNYEAQ (reference sequence). CDR3 length: 13 residues. The CDR3 is CASSFQEYNEQFF. The CDR3 DNA reads TGTGCTAGCAGCTTTCAGGAATACAATGAGCAGTTCTTC.

This rearrangement joins TRBV7-2 to TRBJ2-5; D uncertain. CDR1 is SGHTA, CDR2 FQGNSA, per germline. V gave up 1 base and J gave up 4 bases, with 10 bases separating them. The CDR3 length is 14 residues. CDR3 sequence (DNA): TGTGCCAGCAGCTTAGTACTATCAAGAGAGACCCAGTACTTC. This sequence encodes CASSLVLSRETQYF.

The genes are TRBV6-5 and TRBJ1-5, with a weak D call TRBD1 (6 bases). V gave up 0 bases and J gave up 4 bases, with 10 bases separating them. This CDR3 is built from 15 residues. Per the germline V gene, CDR1 is MNHEY and CDR2 is SVGAGI. The CDR3 region has the DNA TGTGCCAGCAGTTACTCGGGACAAGCTAATCAGCCCCAGCATTTT. It encodes CASSYSGQANQPQHF.

The rearrangement joins TRBV27 to TRBJ1-2; TRBD1 matches 7 bases. This CDR3 region has 16 residues. The germline V gene encodes CDR1 MNHEY and CDR2 SMNVEV (reference sequence). The ends lost 2 bases at V and 4 bases at J; junction bases unmatched: 10. DNA for the CDR3: TGTGCCAGCAGTTTAAGTTGGCAGGGGGGTGTCTATGGCTACACCTTC. Protein: CASSLSWQGGVYGYTF.

The CDR3 loop is CASIDHRQGAAGYTF. CDR3 coding DNA: TGTGCCAGCATCGATCATCGACAGGGGGCGGCTGGCTACACCTTC. The V gene is TRBV6-1, the J gene TRBJ1-2; 10 bases are shared with TRBD1. The trim removed 7 bases at V and 7 bases at J, leaving 12 bases unmatched. CDR3 length: 15 residues. Germline CDR1 reads MNHNS; CDR2 reads SASEGT.

V is TRBV19 and J is TRBJ2-5; possible D gene TRBD1, 6 bases. Germline CDR1 reads LNHDA; CDR2 reads SQIVND (reference sequence). The CDR3 spans 14 residues. Trimming stripped 2 bases from V and 2 bases from J, with 9 bases between. In DNA, the CDR3 is TGTGCCAGTAGTATATACGGACAGCAAGAGACCCAGTACTTC. Residues: CASSIYGQQETQYF.

The chain has TRBV5-6 and TRBJ1-2, with TRBD1 matching 8 bases. J gave up 4 bases and V 3 bases, and 8 bases lay outside the gene matches. The CDR3 length is 15 residues. Germline lookup yields CDR1 SGHDT and CDR2 YYEEEE. CDR3: CASSYLGQGVYGYTF. The CDR3 DNA reads as TGTGCCAGCAGCTACCTCGGACAGGGCGTCTATGGCTACACCTTC.

V gene TRBV19 combines with J gene TRBJ1-1; TRBD1 agrees at 8 bases. With 6 bases clipped from V and 7 bases from J, the junction kept 10 bases outside the gene matches. Germline V gene lookup returns CDR1 LNHDA and CDR2 SQIVND (reference sequence). This CDR3 region has 14 residues. CDR3 nucleotide sequence: TGTGCCAGTAGGCAACCTGGACAGGGAAGTGAAGCTTTCTTT. It encodes CASRQPGQGSEAFF. The entire variable domain, with the rest obtained from reference TRBV19 and TRBJ1-1, is as follows: DGGITQSPKYLFRKEGQNVTLSCEQNLNHDAMYWYRQDPGQGLRLIYYSQIVNDFQKGDIAEGYSVSREKKESFPLTVTSAQKNPTAFYLCASRQPGQGSEAFFGQGTRLTVV.

The gene calls are TRBV19 and TRBJ2-1, with 15 bases aligning to TRBD2. In germline, CDR1 is LNHDA, CDR2 SQIVND (reference sequence). CDR3 length: 17 amino acids. Unmatched junction bases numbered 9, after V lost 5 bases and J lost 7 bases. Written as DNA, the CDR3 is TGTGCCAGTAGTTTCGGACTAGCGGGAGGGCCGCAGAATGAGCAGTTCTTC. It encodes CASSFGLAGGPQNEQFF.

The V gene is TRBV11-2, the J gene TRBJ2-7, with a possible D match to TRBD2 (6 bases). The CDR3 length is 14 residues. Trimming pared 1 base from V and 2 bases from J, leaving 9 bases between. CDR1 and CDR2 from the germline V gene are SGHAT and FQNNGV. CDR3 region: CASSLGGVPYEQYF. The CDR3 region has the DNA TGTGCCAGCAGCTTAGGGGGGGTCCCCTACGAGCAGTACTTC.

The CDR3 bases are TGTGCCAGCAGCTTAGCGTGGGCCGTTGGACAGGGGCCACGCAGCTACGAGCAGTACTTC. Translating it yields CASSLAWAVGQGPRSYEQYF. The chain has TRBV7-8 and TRBJ2-7, with 9 bases identical to TRBD1. Trimming cost V 0 bases and J 3 bases; bases outside gene matches: 18. Germline CDR1 and CDR2: SGHVS and FQNEAQ. This CDR3 spans 20 amino acids.

V usage is TRBV5-4 and J usage is TRBJ2-5; 7 nucleotides agree with TRBD2. The CDR3 is made up of 13 amino acids. The germline V gene has CDR1 SGHNT and CDR2 YYREEE (reference sequence). V lost 5 bases and J lost 5; bases outside the gene matches: 6. CDR3 residues: CASRQRRGETQYF. CDR3 bases: TGTGCCAGCAGACAGAGGCGGGGGGAGACCCAGTACTTC. Filled out from reference TRBV5-4 and TRBJ2-5, the complete variable domain reads ETGVTQSPTHLIKTRGQQVTLRCSSQSGHNTVSWYQQALGQGPQFIFQYYREEENGRGNFPPRFSGLQFPNYSSELNVNALELDDSALYLCASRQRRGETQYFGPGTRLLVL.

The rearrangement links TRBV30 to TRBJ1-4; maybe TRBD1 (5 bases). Trimming stripped 2 bases from V and 6 bases from J, with 13 bases between. The CDR3 length is 14 residues. Looked up from germline, CDR1 is GTSNPN and CDR2 is SVGIG (reference sequence). The CDR3 nucleotides are TGTGCCTGGAGTTTGGGGGGTAGCGATGAAAAACTGTTTTTT. Translating gives CAWSLGGSDEKLFF.

The gene calls are TRBV19 and TRBJ1-4, with TRBD1 identical over 7 bases. Germline loops: CDR1 LNHDA, CDR2 SQIVND (reference sequence). The CDR3 consists of 16 residues. V trimming: 4 bases; J trimming: 0 bases; junction bases outside the gene matches: 5. CDR3 DNA: TGTGCCAGTAGTAGTGGGACAGCTGCAACTAATGAAAAACTGTTTTTT. It yields the protein CASSSGTAATNEKLFF.

The chain carries TRBV20-1 and TRBJ1-4; D might be TRBD1 (5 bases). The germline V gene has CDR1 DFQATT and CDR2 SNEGSKA (reference sequence). This CDR3 spans 11 amino acids. Trimming pared 7 bases from V and 5 bases from J, leaving 8 bases between. The DNA of the CDR3 is TGCAGTGGCAGGGCGAATGAAAAACTGTTTTTT. Residues: CSGRANEKLFF.

The V and J genes are TRBV5-1 and TRBJ1-1, with a weak D call TRBD1 (5 bases). Germline-derived CDR1 and CDR2 are SGHRS and YFSETQ. Trimming removed 3 bases from V and 7 bases from J, with 13 bases in between. This CDR3 is 13 amino acids long. CDR3 protein: CASSSPSGLEAFF. The CDR3 DNA follows: TGCGCCAGCAGCTCACCGTCGGGACTTGAAGCTTTCTTT.

This clone was detected a few times. The genes are TRBV9 and TRBJ2-2; TRBD1 matches 8 bases. V lost 2 bases, J lost 2 bases, and 11 bases stayed unmatched. There are 18 residues in the CDR3. Germline assignment: CDR1 SGDLS and CDR2 YYNGEE. CDR3 nucleotide sequence: TGTGCCAGCAGCGTGAGCAGGGGGCTTCACCCTAACACCGGGGAGCTGTTTTTT. Translation gives CASSVSRGLHPNTGELFF.

This rearrangement joins TRBV6-5 to TRBJ1-1; D is unclear. Germline CDR1 is MNHEY and CDR2 is SVGAGI. The germline V and J ends were trimmed by 0 bases and 0 bases, with 11 bases remaining between them. The CDR3 extends over 16 amino acids. CDR3 amino acids: CASSYSGGPLNTEAFF. For the CDR3, the DNA is TGTGCCAGCAGTTACTCAGGCGGGCCCCTGAACACTGAAGCTTTCTTT.

This chain links TRBV6-5 with TRBJ1-2; 9 bases map to TRBD1. The V segment lost 8 bases and the J segment 6 bases; nucleotides outside the gene matches: 10. The CDR3 spans 14 residues. Germline assignment: CDR1 MNHEY and CDR2 SVGAGI. CDR3 sequence reads: CASLKGQGGNGYTF. The CDR3 nucleotides read TGTGCCAGCCTAAAGGGACAGGGCGGAAATGGCTACACCTTC.